A selection of T cell receptor beta chains follows, all from one sample in a study of blood T cell repertoires in COVID-19. Produced via immunoSEQ multiplex PCR; TCRdb's table is partial and in-frame only. The sample carries about 140,000 clones, 76% recorded once. Specimen: peripheral blood. These receptors came from a woman of 80 years or more with active or convalescent COVID-19. Both conserved end residues are part of each CDR3. The D gene is left open where the match is weak. Clone size is not always given. Where it is, it says once, few, many or a class for expanded clones.

-	TRBV21-1	TRBJ1-5	-	TGTGCCAGCAGCCACCAGGGGGCCGAGGACAATCAGCCCCAGCATTTT	CASSHQGAEDNQPQHF
-	TRBV11-2	TRBJ1-5	TRBD1	TGTGCCAGCAGCTTAGCAGGGGGTTATAGCAATCAGCCCCAGCATTTT	CASSLAGGYSNQPQHF
-	TRBV6-5	TRBJ1-5	-	TGTGCCAGCAATCCGGGGGGGCACAATCAGCCCCAGCATTTT	CASNPGGHNQPQHF
few	TRBV4-1	TRBJ1-1	-	TGCGCCAGCAGCCACAGAGGGGGTATGAACACTGAAGCTTTCTTT	CASSHRGGMNTEAFF
-	TRBV2	TRBJ1-2	TRBD1	TGTGCCAGCAGGAGGGACAGGGCGTATGGCTACACCTTC	CASRRDRAYGYTF
-	TRBV5-1	TRBJ2-3	-	TGCGCCAGCAGCATTGAGGCAGCGGATACGCAGTATTTT	CASSIEAADTQYF
-	TRBV4-1	TRBJ1-4	-	TGCGCCAGCAGCCAAACGGGGGGGGGCAAAAATGAAAAACTGTTTTTT	CASSQTGGGKNEKLFF
-	TRBV18	TRBJ2-7	-	TGTGCCAGCTCACCACCGGAGTCCGCGCAGTACTTC	CASSPPESAQYF
-	TRBV14	TRBJ1-1	-	TGTGCCAGCAGCCGAAACACGAACACTGAAGCTTTCTTT	CASSRNTNTEAFF
-	TRBV6-2/TRBV6-3	TRBJ1-2	-	TGTGCCAGCAGTTACTCGGCCCTGATGCTTTCAGGGTTTTATGGCTACACCTTC	CASSYSALMLSGFYGYTF
-	TRBV29-1	TRBJ1-4	TRBD1	TGCAGCGTCAGGGGGCTTCCTAATGAAAAACTGTTTTTT	CSVRGLPNEKLFF
-	TRBV5-1	TRBJ2-3	TRBD2	TGCGCCAGCAGCTCAGGACTAGCGGGCCCAAGCACAGATACGCAGTATTTT	CASSSGLAGPSTDTQYF
-	TRBV18	TRBJ2-2	TRBD2	TGTGCCAGCTCACCTATCAGCGGGGGGAACACCGGGGAGCTGTTTTTT	CASSPISGGNTGELFF
few	TRBV28	TRBJ1-3	-	TGTGCCAGCACCGGAAGGCCCGGGGGGGGAAACACCATATATTTT	CASTGRPGGGNTIYF
-	TRBV28	TRBJ2-5	TRBD2	TGTGCCAGCAGTACCCCTGGCGGGGGGGCTTGGGAGACCCAGTACTTC	CASSTPGGGAWETQYF
few	TRBV28	TRBJ1-2	TRBD1	TGTGCCAGCATTGATGGGGGACAGAACTATGGCTACACCTTC	CASIDGGQNYGYTF
-	TRBV30	TRBJ1-1	-	TGTGCCTGCATACCTGGCAGCACTGAAGCTTTCTTT	CACIPGSTEAFF
-	TRBV12-5	TRBJ2-7	-	TGTGCTAGTACCCGCCAGGGCCTCTACGAGCAGTACTTC	CASTRQGLYEQYF
few	TRBV3-1/TRBV3-2	TRBJ2-3	-	TGTGCCAGCAGCCAAGATATTGGAGGGTCAGATACGCAGTATTTT	CASSQDIGGSDTQYF
-	TRBV5-1	TRBJ2-5	TRBD1	TGCGCCAGCAGCTCCCTTCCAGGGGGCGCCGGAGAGACCCAGTACTTC	CASSSLPGGAGETQYF
-	TRBV5-1	TRBJ1-4	-	TGCGCCAGCAGCTTCGATAAATTAACAGCAACTAATGAAAAACTGTTTTTT	CASSFDKLTATNEKLFF
-	TRBV10-3	TRBJ2-7	-	TGTGCCATCAGTTCAGACAGAAGTCCAAGAAGTACTTACGAGCAGTACTTC	CAISSDRSPRSTYEQYF
-	TRBV5-1	TRBJ1-2	-	TGCGCCAGTGCGGAAGCGCCCGGTAACTATGGCTACACCTTC	CASAEAPGNYGYTF
-	TRBV2	TRBJ2-4	TRBD1	TGTGCCAGCAGCCGGGACAGGGGAGAGGGCAAAAACATTCAGTACTTC	CASSRDRGEGKNIQYF
-	TRBV5-1	TRBJ1-4	-	TGCGCCAGCAGCTTGGTTACGGGAACTAATGAAAAACTGTTTTTT	CASSLVTGTNEKLFF
-	TRBV7-6	TRBJ1-1	TRBD1	TGTGCCAGCAGTCTGGGGACAGGGGTGGGGGTGAACACTGAAGCTTTCTTT	CASSLGTGVGVNTEAFF
-	TRBV21-1	TRBJ2-1	-	TGTGCCAGCAGCAAAGATGGACAGGGTTCCTACAATGAGCAGTTCTTC	CASSKDGQGSYNEQFF
once	TRBV2	TRBJ2-1	TRBD2	TGTGCCAGCAGCAAAGGACTAGCGGGGGAGGATGAGCAGTTCTTC	CASSKGLAGEDEQFF
few	TRBV5-1	TRBJ2-2	TRBD2	TGCGCCAGCAGCAGAACCGGGACTAGTGCCACCGGGGAGCTGTTTTTT	CASSRTGTSATGELFF
few	TRBV7-8	TRBJ1-4	TRBD1	TGTGCCAGCAGCTTAGGGATACAGGGGGCGAGGGAAAAACTGTTTTTT	CASSLGIQGAREKLFF